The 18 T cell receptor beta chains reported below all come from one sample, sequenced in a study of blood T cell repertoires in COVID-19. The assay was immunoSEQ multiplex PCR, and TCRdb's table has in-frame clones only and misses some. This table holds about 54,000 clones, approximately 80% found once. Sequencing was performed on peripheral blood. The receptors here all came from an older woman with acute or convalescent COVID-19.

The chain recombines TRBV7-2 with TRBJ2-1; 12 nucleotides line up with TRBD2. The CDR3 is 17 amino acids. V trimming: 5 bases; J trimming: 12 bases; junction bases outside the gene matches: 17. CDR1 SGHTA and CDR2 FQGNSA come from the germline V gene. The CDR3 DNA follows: TGTGCCAGCAGCCCCAGGGTAGGGGCTAGCGGGGGGGCAGGGCAGTTCTTC. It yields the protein CASSPRVGASGGAGQFF. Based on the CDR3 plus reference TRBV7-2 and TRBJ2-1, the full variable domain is GAGVSQSPSNKVTEKGKDVELRCDPISGHTALYWYRQSLGQGLEFLIYFQGNSAPDKSGLPSDRFSAERTGGSVSTLTIQRTQQEDSAVYLCASSPRVGASGGAGQFFGPGTRLTVL.

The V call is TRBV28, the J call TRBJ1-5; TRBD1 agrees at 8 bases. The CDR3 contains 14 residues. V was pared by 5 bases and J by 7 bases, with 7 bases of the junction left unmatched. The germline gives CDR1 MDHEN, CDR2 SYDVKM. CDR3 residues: CASSTGGPLQPQHF. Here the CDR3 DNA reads TGTGCCAGCAGTACAGGGGGGCCCCTCCAGCCCCAGCATTTT.

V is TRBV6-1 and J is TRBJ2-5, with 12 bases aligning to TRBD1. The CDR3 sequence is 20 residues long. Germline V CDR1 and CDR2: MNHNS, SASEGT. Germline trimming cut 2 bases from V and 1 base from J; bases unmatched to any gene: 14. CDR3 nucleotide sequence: TGTGCCAGCAGTGAACCCCAGGTGGGACAGGGGGCGCGGATCCAAGAGACCCAGTACTTC. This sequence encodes CASSEPQVGQGARIQETQYF.

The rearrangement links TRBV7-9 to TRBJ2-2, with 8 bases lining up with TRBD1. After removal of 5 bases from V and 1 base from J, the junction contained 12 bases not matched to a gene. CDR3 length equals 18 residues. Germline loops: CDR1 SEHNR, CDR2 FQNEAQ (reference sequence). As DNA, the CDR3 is TGTGCCAGCAGCCCTCAAACCCAGGGGGCGAGGAACACCGGGGAGCTGTTTTTT. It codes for CASSPQTQGARNTGELFF.

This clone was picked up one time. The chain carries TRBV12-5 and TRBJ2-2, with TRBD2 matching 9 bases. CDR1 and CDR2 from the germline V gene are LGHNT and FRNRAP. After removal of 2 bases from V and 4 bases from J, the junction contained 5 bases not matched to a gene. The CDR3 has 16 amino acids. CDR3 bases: TGTGCTAGTGGTTTGCAGCGGGGGGACCTCACCGGGGAGCTGTTTTTT. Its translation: CASGLQRGDLTGELFF.

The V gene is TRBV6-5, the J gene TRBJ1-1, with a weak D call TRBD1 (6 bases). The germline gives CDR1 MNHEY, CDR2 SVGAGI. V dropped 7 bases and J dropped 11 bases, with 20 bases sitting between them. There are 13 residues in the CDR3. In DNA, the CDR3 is TGTGCCAGCATCCAGGGGAACCCCCTGGAGGCTTTCTTT. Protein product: CASIQGNPLEAFF.

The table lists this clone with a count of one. Here the CDR3 DNA reads TGTGCCAGCAGCTCCATGACAGGCAACACCGGGGAGCTGTTTTTT. Its protein product is CASSSMTGNTGELFF. The chain combines TRBV5-4 with TRBJ2-2, with D tentatively TRBD1 (6 bases). Germline V CDR1 and CDR2: SGHNT, YYREEE (reference sequence). The CDR3 is 15 residues long. V lost 3 bases, J lost 2 bases, and 11 bases lay in between.

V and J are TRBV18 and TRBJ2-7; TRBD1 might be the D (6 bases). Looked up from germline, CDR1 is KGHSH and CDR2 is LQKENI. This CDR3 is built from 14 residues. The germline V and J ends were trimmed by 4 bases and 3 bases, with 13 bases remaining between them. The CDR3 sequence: CASSRDRLYYEQYF. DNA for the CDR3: TGTGCCAGCTCACGAGACAGGCTTTACTACGAGCAGTACTTC.

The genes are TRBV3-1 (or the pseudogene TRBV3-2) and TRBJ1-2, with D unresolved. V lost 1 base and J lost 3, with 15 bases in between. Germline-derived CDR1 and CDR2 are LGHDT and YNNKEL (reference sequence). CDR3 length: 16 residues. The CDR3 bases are TGTGCCAGCAGCCAAGGATTTTTACGAATAGACTATGGCTACACCTTC. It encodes CASSQGFLRIDYGYTF.

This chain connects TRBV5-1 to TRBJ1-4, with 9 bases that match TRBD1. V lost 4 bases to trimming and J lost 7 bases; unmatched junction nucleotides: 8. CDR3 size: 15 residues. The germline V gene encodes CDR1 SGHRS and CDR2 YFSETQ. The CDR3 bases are TGCGCCAGCAGCCCGGGACAGGGTGATAGTGAAAAACTGTTTTTT. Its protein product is CASSPGQGDSEKLFF.

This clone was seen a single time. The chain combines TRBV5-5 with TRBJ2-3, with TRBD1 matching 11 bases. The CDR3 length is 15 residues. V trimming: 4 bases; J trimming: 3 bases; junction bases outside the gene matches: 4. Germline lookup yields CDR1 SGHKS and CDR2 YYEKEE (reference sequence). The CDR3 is CASSADRGHTDTQYF. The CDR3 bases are TGTGCCAGCAGCGCGGACAGGGGGCATACAGATACGCAGTATTTT.

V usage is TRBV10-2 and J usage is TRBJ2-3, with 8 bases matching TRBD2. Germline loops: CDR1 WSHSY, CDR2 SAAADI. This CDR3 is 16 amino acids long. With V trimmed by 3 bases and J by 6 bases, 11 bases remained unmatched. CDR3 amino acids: CASSDATGGQADTQYF. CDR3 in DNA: TGCGCCAGCAGTGACGCGACGGGAGGGCAGGCCGATACGCAGTATTTT.

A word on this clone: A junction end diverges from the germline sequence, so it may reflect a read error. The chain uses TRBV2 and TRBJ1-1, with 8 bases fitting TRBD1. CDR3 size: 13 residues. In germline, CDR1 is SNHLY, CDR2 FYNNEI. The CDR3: CASTQGEGTEVFF. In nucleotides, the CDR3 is TGTGCCAGCACACAGGGGGAGGGCACTGAAGTTTTCTTT.

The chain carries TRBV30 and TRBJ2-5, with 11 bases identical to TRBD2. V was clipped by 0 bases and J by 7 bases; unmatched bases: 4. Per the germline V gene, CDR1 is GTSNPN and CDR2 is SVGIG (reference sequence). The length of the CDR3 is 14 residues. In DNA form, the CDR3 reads TGTGCCTGGAGTGTTAGCGGGGGGGTTGGGACCCAGTACTTC. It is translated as CAWSVSGGVGTQYF.

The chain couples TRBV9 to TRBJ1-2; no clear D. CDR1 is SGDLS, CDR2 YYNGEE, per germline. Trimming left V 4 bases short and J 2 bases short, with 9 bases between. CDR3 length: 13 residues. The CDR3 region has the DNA TGTGCCAGCAGCCGGAGACTCAACTATGGCTACACCTTC. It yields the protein CASSRRLNYGYTF.

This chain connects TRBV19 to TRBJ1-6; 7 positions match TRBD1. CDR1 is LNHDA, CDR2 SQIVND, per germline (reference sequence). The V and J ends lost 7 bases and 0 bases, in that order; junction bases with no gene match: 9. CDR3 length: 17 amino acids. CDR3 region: CASNPRTGFSYNSPLHF. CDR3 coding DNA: TGTGCCAGTAACCCCCGGACAGGCTTCTCCTATAATTCACCCCTCCACTTT.

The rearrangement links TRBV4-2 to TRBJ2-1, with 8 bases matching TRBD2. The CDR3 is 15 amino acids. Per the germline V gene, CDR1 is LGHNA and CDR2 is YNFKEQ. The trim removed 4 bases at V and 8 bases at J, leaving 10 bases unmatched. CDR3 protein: CASSRSGGRNDEQFF. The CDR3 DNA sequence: TGTGCCAGCAGCCGGTCTGGCGGGAGGAACGATGAGCAGTTCTTC.

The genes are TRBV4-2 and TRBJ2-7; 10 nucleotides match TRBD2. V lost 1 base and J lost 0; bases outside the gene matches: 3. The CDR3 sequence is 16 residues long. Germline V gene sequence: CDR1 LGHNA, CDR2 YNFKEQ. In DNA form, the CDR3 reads TGTGCCAGCAGCCAAGCTAGCGGGGGAGGCTCCTACGAGCAGTACTTC. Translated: CASSQASGGGSYEQYF.